This T cell receptor beta chain was found in a study of cytomegalovirus exposure and HLA in healthy donors. Study overall: Clustering assigned 81% of the roughly 370 genotyped donors to the Caucasian-associated ancestry cluster.

Donors had nominal health at sampling but likely had unrecorded immune exposures. The CDR3 totals 14 residues. Trimming left V 6 bases short and J 10 bases short, with 16 bases between. Germline loops: CDR1 LNHDA, CDR2 SQIVND (reference sequence). PCR primers comprised 60 Vbeta and 13 Jbeta primers. Libraries were prepared by immunoSEQ multiplex PCR; TCRdb keeps only in-frame clonotypes and omits some of them. The sample includes 150,000 to 200,000 clones, around 80% of them seen just once. The chain uses TRBV19 and TRBJ1-6, with a weak D call TRBD1 (6 bases). Material: PBMCs. The TCR originated in a human donor in good health. The CDR3 DNA reads as TGTGCCAGTAGACCAACAGGGTCGAACTCACCCCTCCACTTT. This encodes CASRPTGSNSPLHF. The full variable domain, rest sourced from reference TRBV19 and TRBJ1-6, is DGGITQSPKYLFRKEGQNVTLSCEQNLNHDAMYWYRQDPGQGLRLIYYSQIVNDFQKGDIAEGYSVSREKKESFPLTVTSAQKNPTAFYLCASRPTGSNSPLHFGNGTRLTVT.